This TCR beta chain comes out of a study of blood T cells in healthy people across ages. Combining a sample-barcoded 5' primer with a J-beta primer mix, a second PCR ran for roughly 6 to 12 cycles. TCRdb re-derived calls from the 5' RACE reads in MiXCR, one entry per CDR3 protein. The sample lists over 450,000 distinct CDR3 sequences, around 24% occurring once. It was approximately 10 milliliters of peripheral blood that were drawn from each donor. This clonotype was detected a few times. V lost 0 bases to trimming and J lost 2 bases; unmatched junction nucleotides: 12. CDR1 and CDR2 (germline): LGHNA, YSLEER. The CDR3 has 18 amino acids. The data were also submitted as part of a second study, on T cells of mothers and their children. That study adds: cDNA was synthesized from all extracted RNA at approximately 1.5 ug per reaction. Reads recorded for TCR beta CDR3 numbered over 9.5 million per mother and about 3 million per child.

The clonotype was recovered from a boy younger than 18 in good health. V usage is TRBV4-3 and J usage is TRBJ2-5; TRBD2 aligns across 7 bases. Sequencing was done on a sample of blood. The CDR3 is CASSQDRILGGYQETQYF. CDR3 nucleotide sequence: TGCGCCAGCAGCCAAGATAGGATCCTGGGGGGGTATCAAGAGACCCAGTACTTC.